A selection of T cell receptor beta chains follows, all from one sample in a study of OX40 agonist ivuxolimab in advanced cancers. Repertoires were generated with immunoSEQ multiplex PCR, while TCRdb's copy carries only in-frame clones and drops some. The sample lists roughly 41,000 clones, about 91% seen once, with roughly 4.9% in the top ten. The specimen comprised CD4+ or CD8+ T cells sorted from blood, sampled in a trial of the OX40 agonist ivuxolimab. Every receptor here comes from an adult with an advanced solid tumor such as melanoma, head and neck, liver or kidney cancer. Each CDR3 is given with its conserved first and last residue. The D gene is left open where the match is weak. Part of the rows lack a size; the others show once, few, many or a class for expanded clones.

size: .; D: .; V: TRBV27; J: TRBJ2-7; DNA: TGTGCCAGCAGTTCATATGACAGAATCTACGAGCAGTACTTC; CDR3: CASSSYDRIYEQYF
size: .; D: TRBD1; V: TRBV27; J: TRBJ1-6; DNA: TGTGCCAGCAGTTTATCAGCCGGGACAGGGTTTCCACCCCTCCACTTT; CDR3: CASSLSAGTGFPPLHF
size: .; D: .; V: TRBV2; J: TRBJ1-4; DNA: TGTGCCAGCAGGGGCGGACGTGAAAAACTGTTTTTT; CDR3: CASRGGREKLFF
size: .; D: .; V: TRBV9; J: TRBJ2-3; DNA: TGTGCCAGCAGCGTAGCTATAGCGACTCTGACAGGGACTAGCACAGATACGCAGTATTTT; CDR3: CASSVAIATLTGTSTDTQYF
size: .; D: .; V: TRBV9; J: TRBJ2-3; DNA: TGTGCCAGCAGCGGGGCAGATACGCAGTATTTT; CDR3: CASSGADTQYF
size: once; D: .; V: TRBV4-3; J: TRBJ1-2; DNA: TGCGCCAGCAGCCAAGTGGTTAATGCTAACTATGGCTACACCTTC; CDR3: CASSQVVNANYGYTF
size: .; D: .; V: TRBV20-1; J: TRBJ2-7; DNA: TGCAGTGCTAGCGAGGGAGACGAGCAGTACTTC; CDR3: CSASEGDEQYF
size: once; D: .; V: TRBV28; J: TRBJ1-2; DNA: TGTGCCAGCAGTTTATTAGGGGGTAACTATGGCTACACCTTC; CDR3: CASSLLGGNYGYTF
size: .; D: .; V: TRBV7-6; J: TRBJ2-1; DNA: TGTGCCAGCAGCTTGTGGACGCACAATGAGCAGTTCTTC; CDR3: CASSLWTHNEQFF
size: .; D: .; V: TRBV19; J: TRBJ2-1; DNA: TGTGCCAGTAGTATCCCGGCAGTTTGGAATGAGCAGTTCTTC; CDR3: CASSIPAVWNEQFF
size: .; D: TRBD1; V: TRBV11-2; J: TRBJ1-5; DNA: TGTGCCAGCAGCTTATACCGAGACAGGGGGACCTATAGCAATCAGCCCCAGCATTTT; CDR3: CASSLYRDRGTYSNQPQHF
size: .; D: .; V: TRBV4-1; J: TRBJ2-1; DNA: TGCGCCAGCAGCCAAGGGGACCTTGAGCAGTTCTTC; CDR3: CASSQGDLEQFF
size: .; D: TRBD1; V: TRBV5-1; J: TRBJ2-1; DNA: TGCGCCAGCAGCCCCCTCGACAGGGTTCGTACTCTTGAGCAGTTCTTC; CDR3: CASSPLDRVRTLEQFF
size: .; D: TRBD1; V: TRBV28; J: TRBJ1-5; DNA: TGTGCCAGCAGTTTACTAACAGGGGGTCTTCAGCCCCAGCATTTT; CDR3: CASSLLTGGLQPQHF
size: .; D: .; V: TRBV12-5; J: TRBJ1-3; DNA: TGTGCTAGTGGCCATGGACAGAACTCTGGAAACACCATATATTTT; CDR3: CASGHGQNSGNTIYF
size: .; D: TRBD1; V: TRBV28; J: TRBJ1-2; DNA: TGTGCCAGCAGTTCGAGACAGGGGTTAATAGGTAGTTACTATGGCTACACCTTC; CDR3: CASSSRQGLIGSYYGYTF
size: .; D: .; V: TRBV11-2; J: TRBJ2-7; DNA: TGTGCCAGCAGCTCTCCGGCGGGCGGCAACTCCTACGAGCAGTACTTC; CDR3: CASSSPAGGNSYEQYF
size: .; D: .; V: TRBV30; J: TRBJ2-7; DNA: TGTGCCTGGAGCACTGAGTCCTACGAGCAGTACTTC; CDR3: CAWSTESYEQYF
size: .; D: TRBD2; V: TRBV19; J: TRBJ2-7; DNA: TGTGCCAGTATGAGCGGGACCTACGAGCAGTACTTC; CDR3: CASMSGTYEQYF
size: .; D: .; V: TRBV7-6; J: TRBJ2-1; DNA: TGTGCCAGCAGCTTCGGCTTGAGTTACACCGAGAAAAGCTCCTACAATGAGCAGTTCTTC; CDR3: CASSFGLSYTEKSSYNEQFF
size: .; D: TRBD1; V: TRBV23-1; J: TRBJ1-1; DNA: TGCGCCAGCAGTACCAAGACAGGGATGAGCTCCGAAGGGGAAGCTTTCTTT; CDR3: CASSTKTGMSSEGEAFF
size: .; D: TRBD1; V: TRBV4-1; J: TRBJ1-1; DNA: TGCGCCAGCAGCCAAAGAGGGGGCATGAACACTGAAGCTTTCTTT; CDR3: CASSQRGGMNTEAFF